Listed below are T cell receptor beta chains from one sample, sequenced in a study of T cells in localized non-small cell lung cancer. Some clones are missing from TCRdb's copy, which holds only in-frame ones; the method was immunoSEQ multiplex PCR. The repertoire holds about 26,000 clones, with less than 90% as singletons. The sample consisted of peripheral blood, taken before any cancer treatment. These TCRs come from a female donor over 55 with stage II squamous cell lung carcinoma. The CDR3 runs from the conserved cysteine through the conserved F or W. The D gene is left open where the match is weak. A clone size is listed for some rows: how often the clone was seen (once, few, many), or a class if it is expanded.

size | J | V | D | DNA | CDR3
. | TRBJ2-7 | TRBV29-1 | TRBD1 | TGCAGCGTCGCGGACAGGTTGGACGGCGAGCAGTACTTC | CSVADRLDGEQYF
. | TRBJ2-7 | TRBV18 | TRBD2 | TGTGCCAGCTCCAGAAGTAGCGGGAGGTTGGGCGCGGGAGAGCAGTACTTC | CASSRSSGRLGAGEQYF
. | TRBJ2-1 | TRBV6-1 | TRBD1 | TGTGCCAGCAGTGAGCGGGCAGGGGGTTTCGATGAGCAGTTCTTC | CASSERAGGFDEQFF
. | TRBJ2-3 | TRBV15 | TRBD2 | TGTGCCACCAGCAGGCTTAGCGGGGGGGCCTCAGATACGCAGTATTTT | CATSRLSGGASDTQYF
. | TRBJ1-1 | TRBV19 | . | TGTGCCAGTAGTATTGACCGGGATACTGAAGCTTTCTTT | CASSIDRDTEAFF
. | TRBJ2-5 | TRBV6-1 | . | TGTGCCAGCAGCTTAAACGGGCGCGACGAAACCCAGTACTTC | CASSLNGRDETQYF
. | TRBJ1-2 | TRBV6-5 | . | TGTGCCAGCAGTTACGGGGGCGGCTACACCTTC | CASSYGGGYTF
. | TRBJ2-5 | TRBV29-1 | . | TGCAGCGTTCGGGTTGAGACCCAGTACTTC | CSVRVETQYF
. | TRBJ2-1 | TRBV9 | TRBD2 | TGTGCCAGCAGCGTATCGGGGGGGTCCTACAATGAGCAGTTCTTC | CASSVSGGSYNEQFF
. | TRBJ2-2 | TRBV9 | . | TGTGCCAGCAGCGTCCGACCGGGGGCCGGGGAGCTGTTTTTT | CASSVRPGAGELFF
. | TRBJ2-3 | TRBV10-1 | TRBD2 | TGCGCCAGCACCGGACTAGCGGGCTCCGGTACGCAGTATTTT | CASTGLAGSGTQYF
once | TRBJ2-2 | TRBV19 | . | TGTGCCAGTAGTGGAGGGGCGGCTACGAACACCGGGGAGCTGTTTTTT | CASSGGAATNTGELFF
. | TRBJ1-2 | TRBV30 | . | TGTGCCTGGAGTCAGTGGGGGAGGGACTATGGCTACACCTTC | CAWSQWGRDYGYTF
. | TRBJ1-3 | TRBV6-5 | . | TGTGCCAGCAGCCGTTCCCCGGGCTCTGGAAACACCATATATTTT | CASSRSPGSGNTIYF
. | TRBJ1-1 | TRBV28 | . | TGTGCCAGCTCTGATAGTACGGGCACTGAAGCTTTCTTT | CASSDSTGTEAFF
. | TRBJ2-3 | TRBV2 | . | TGTGCCAGCAGTGAAGCGCTTCAGGGAGATACGCAGTATTTT | CASSEALQGDTQYF
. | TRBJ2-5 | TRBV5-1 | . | TGCGCCAGCAGCTTGGTTCAGGGTGGAAGAGAGACCCAGTACTTC | CASSLVQGGRETQYF
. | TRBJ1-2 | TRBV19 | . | TGTGCCAGTAGTATAAGGGACTATGGCTACACCTTC | CASSIRDYGYTF
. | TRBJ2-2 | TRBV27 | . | TGTGCCAGCAGTTTGGGGATTCCCACCGGGGAGCTGTTTTTT | CASSLGIPTGELFF
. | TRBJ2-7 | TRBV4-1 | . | TGCGCCAGCAGCCAAGATTCGGATGCCTCCCTCTACGAGCAGTACTTC | CASSQDSDASLYEQYF
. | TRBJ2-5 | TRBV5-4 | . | TGTGCCAGCAGCTCATCTTTTGACGCACTCCAAGAGACCCAGTACTTC | CASSSSFDALQETQYF
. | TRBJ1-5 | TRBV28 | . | TGTGCCAGCAGTTTATGGGGGCGGGGGAGCAATCAGCCCCAGCATTTT | CASSLWGRGSNQPQHF
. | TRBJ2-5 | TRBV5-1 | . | TGCGCCAGCAGCTATGCGGGTCTTCTAAATCAAGAGACCCAGTACTTC | CASSYAGLLNQETQYF
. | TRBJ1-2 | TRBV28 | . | TGTGCCAGCAGTTTAGGTTCGGCAGGTTCTAACTATGGCTACACCTTC | CASSLGSAGSNYGYTF
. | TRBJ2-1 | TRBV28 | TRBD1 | TGTGCCAGCACCCACAGGGGGCACGCGTCTAATGAGCAGTTCTTC | CASTHRGHASNEQFF
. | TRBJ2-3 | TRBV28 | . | TGTGCCAGCAGAACAGAGTCGGGGCCGGGCACAGATACGCAGTATTTT | CASRTESGPGTDTQYF
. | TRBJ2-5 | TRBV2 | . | TGTGCCAGCAGAGCAGGGGTACGGGAGACCCAGTACTTC | CASRAGVRETQYF
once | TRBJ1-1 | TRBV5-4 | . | TGTGCCAGCAGCTCCCCGGACGGTGAAGCTTTCTTT | CASSSPDGEAFF
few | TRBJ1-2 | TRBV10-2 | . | TGCGCCAGCAGGGACAGTGGGAGTTATGGCTACACCTTC | CASRDSGSYGYTF
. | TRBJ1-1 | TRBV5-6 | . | TGTGCCAGCAGCAAAGGACGCCCAGAGGTGGCGGCTTTCTTT | CASSKGRPEVAAFF
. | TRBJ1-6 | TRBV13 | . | TGTGCCAGCAGCTCACAGGATAGCTCCTATAATTCACCCCTCCACTTT | CASSSQDSSYNSPLHF
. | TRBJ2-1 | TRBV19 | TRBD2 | TGTGCCAGTAGCAGCCTTCGCCCGGGGACTAGCGGGAGGGGTTCCTACAATGAGCAGTTCTTC | CASSSLRPGTSGRGSYNEQFF
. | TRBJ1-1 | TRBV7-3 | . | TGTGCCAGCAGCTTCGGGGGTAACACTGAAGCTTTCTTT | CASSFGGNTEAFF
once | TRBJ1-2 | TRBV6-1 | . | TGTGCCAGCACTCGAGAGGGACACTTGGGAAGCTACACCTTC | CASTREGHLGSYTF
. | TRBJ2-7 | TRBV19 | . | TGTGCCAGTAGTATCACCACTAACTACGAGCAGTACTTC | CASSITTNYEQYF
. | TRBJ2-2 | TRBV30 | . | TGTGCCTGGAGTGCTCTTACGAACACCGGGGAGCTGTTTTTT | CAWSALTNTGELFF
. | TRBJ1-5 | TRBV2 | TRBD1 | TGTGCCAGCAGTGGGGGGACAGGTTCGCTCAATCAGCCCCAGCATTTT | CASSGGTGSLNQPQHF
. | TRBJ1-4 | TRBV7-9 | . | TGTGCCAGCAGCTCCGGGACCGTAGCGAGTGAAAAACTGTTTTTT | CASSSGTVASEKLFF
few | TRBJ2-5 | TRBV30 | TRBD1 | TGTGCCTGGAAGGACAGGGGCTGGGAGACCCAGTACTTC | CAWKDRGWETQYF
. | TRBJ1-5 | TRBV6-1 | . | TGTGCCAGCAGTGAAATCACAAGCTACAATCAGCCCCAGCATTTT | CASSEITSYNQPQHF
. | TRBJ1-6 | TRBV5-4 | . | TGTGCCAGCAGCTTGGAACGCGGGGGGCGGAATTCACCCCTCCACTTT | CASSLERGGRNSPLHF
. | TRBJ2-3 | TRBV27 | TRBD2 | TGTGCCAGCAGTTTATCGATGTACGTGCGGGGGAGAGGCACAGATACGCAGTATTTT | CASSLSMYVRGRGTDTQYF
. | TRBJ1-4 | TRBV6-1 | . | TGTGCCAGCAGTGGTTATCTAACTAATGAAAAACTGTTTTTT | CASSGYLTNEKLFF
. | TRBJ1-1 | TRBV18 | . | TGTGCCAGCTCACCAATGCATCGGACTGAAGCTTTCTTT | CASSPMHRTEAFF
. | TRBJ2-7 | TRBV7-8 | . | TGTGCCAGCTCTCTAGTGCAGGGTAAATCCTACGAGCAGTACTTC | CASSLVQGKSYEQYF
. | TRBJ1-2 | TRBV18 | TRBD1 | TGTGCCAGCTCACCACGGGTTGGACAGGAAATATATGGCTACACCTTC | CASSPRVGQEIYGYTF
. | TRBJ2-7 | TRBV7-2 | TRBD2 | TGTGCCAGCAGCTGGAGGACTAGCGGGGAAGCGTACGAGCAGTACTTC | CASSWRTSGEAYEQYF
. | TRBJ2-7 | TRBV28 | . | TGTGCCAGCAGTGTAGGGGCAATCTACGAGCAGTACTTC | CASSVGAIYEQYF